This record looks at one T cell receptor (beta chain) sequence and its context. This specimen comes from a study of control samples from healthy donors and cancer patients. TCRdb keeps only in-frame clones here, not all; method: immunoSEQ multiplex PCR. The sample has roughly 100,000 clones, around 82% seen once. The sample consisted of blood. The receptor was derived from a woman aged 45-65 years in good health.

CDR3 DNA sequence: TGTGCCAGCAGTTACGCAGGGCCTCTCGCGGCCCAGTACTTC. Residues: CASSYAGPLAAQYF. The V call is TRBV6-2 or TRBV6-3, the J call TRBJ2-5; possible D gene TRBD1, 5 bases. This CDR3 is 14 amino acids long. V gave up 2 bases and J gave up 9 bases, with 16 bases separating them. CDR1 and CDR2 from the germline V gene are MNHEY and SVGEGT.